This TCR beta chain came from a study of blood T cell repertoires in COVID-19. V lost 4 bases, J lost 4 bases, and 7 bases stayed unmatched. Germline CDR1 is SGHAT and CDR2 is FQNNGV. The CDR3 consists of 15 residues. As originally analysed: Cell counts per sample came from amplifying reference gene primers. Generated by immunoSEQ multiplex PCR, the TCRdb table keeps only in-frame clones and is missing some. V and J calls and clone size are given by that table; D and trimming were obtained from the DNA. The sample includes 100,000 to 150,000 clones, 86% seen only once; the top ten take about 5.4%. The sequencing sample was made of peripheral blood. The chain employs TRBV11-2 and TRBJ1-3; 7 positions agree with TRBD1. This TCR derives from a human donor in a cohort sampled during active COVID-19. The CDR3 sequence: CASSSQGTAGNTIYF. CDR3 DNA sequence: TGTGCCAGCAGCTCACAGGGGACGGCGGGAAACACCATATATTTT.